The 8 T cell receptor beta chains listed next were all sequenced from one sample in a study of blood T cell repertoires in COVID-19. Libraries were prepared by immunoSEQ multiplex PCR; TCRdb keeps only in-frame clonotypes and omits some of them. This table has 150,000 to 200,000 clones, 79% appearing once. Sequencing input: peripheral blood. The receptors were gathered from a woman aged 60-75 years with COVID-19, enrolled during active disease.

This clone was counted a single time. V usage is TRBV6-5 and J usage is TRBJ2-7; TRBD2 aligns across 10 bases. J was trimmed by 1 base and V by 4 bases; bases with no gene match: 1. This CDR3 spans 14 amino acids. Germline V gives CDR1 MNHEY, CDR2 SVGAGI. The CDR3 DNA follows: TGTGCCAGCAGTTGGACTAGCGGATCCTACGAGCAGTACTTC. It specifies CASSWTSGSYEQYF.

V is TRBV18 and J is TRBJ1-3; D is unresolved. The CDR3 is made up of 15 amino acids. CDR1 and CDR2 (germline): KGHSH, LQKENI. V gave up 2 bases and J gave up 0 bases, with 8 bases separating them. DNA for the CDR3: TGTGCCAGCTCACCAGGCAGAAGCTCTGGAAACACCATATATTTT. Its translation: CASSPGRSSGNTIYF.

Worth noting for this clone: One junction end disagrees with the germline gene, perhaps due to a read error. The chain has TRBV18 and TRBJ2-1; a possible D gene is TRBD1 (6 bases). The CDR3 consists of 12 residues. Germline V gene data show CDR1 as KGHSH and CDR2 as LQKENI. The CDR3 spells CASSPLGTGLIF. The CDR3 DNA reads as TGTGCCAGCTCACCACTTGGTACAGGGTTGATCTTC.

CDR3 nucleotides: TGTGCCAGCAGTGAAGTGGACACTTATTCACCCCTCCACTTT. This sequence encodes CASSEVDTYSPLHF. V is TRBV25-1 and J is TRBJ1-6; weak D call: TRBD1 (5 bases). Trimming stripped 2 bases from V and 8 bases from J, with 10 bases between. The CDR3 covers 14 residues. Germline CDR1 is MGHDK and CDR2 is SYGVNS. The entire variable domain, with the rest obtained from reference TRBV25-1 and TRBJ1-6, is as follows: EADIYQTPRYLVIGTGKKITLECSQTMGHDKMYWYQQDPGMELHLIHYSYGVNSTEKGDLSSESTVSRIRTEHFPLTLESARPSHTSQYLCASSEVDTYSPLHFGNGTRLTVT.

In its sample, this clone was seen once. CDR3 in amino acids: CASSRTGPNTEAFF. The DNA for the CDR3 is TGTGCCAGTAGTCGGACAGGACCGAACACTGAAGCTTTCTTT. The chain links TRBV19 to TRBJ1-1, with 7 positions matching TRBD1. Looked up from germline, CDR1 is LNHDA and CDR2 is SQIVND (reference sequence). V shed 5 bases and J 1 base; nucleotides not matched to a gene: 4. The CDR3 runs 14 residues.

The V call is TRBV6-4, the J call TRBJ2-7, with a possible D match to TRBD1 (9 bases). The V end was cut by 5 bases, the J end by 3 bases, with 17 bases between. Germline loops: CDR1 MRHNA, CDR2 SNTAGT. The CDR3 runs 15 residues. For the CDR3, the DNA is TGTGCCAGCAGTCTACGGGGGGGACAGGGCTACGAGCAGTACTTC. Protein sequence: CASSLRGGQGYEQYF.

This clone was seen just once. V gene TRBV7-2 combines with J gene TRBJ2-4; TRBD1 matches at 7 bases. CDR3 length equals 17 residues. Germline loops: CDR1 SGHTA, CDR2 FQGNSA. V gave up 5 bases and J gave up 0 bases; unmatched junction bases: 10. CDR3 bases: TGTGCCAGCAGCCCCCAGACAGGGACCACAGCCAAAAACATTCAGTACTTC. Its protein product is CASSPQTGTTAKNIQYF.

The rearrangement links TRBV27 to TRBJ2-7; D remains ambiguous. The germline gives CDR1 MNHEY, CDR2 SMNVEV (reference sequence). Trimming took off 6 bases at V and 4 bases at J, with 13 bases between the two ends. The CDR3 has 13 residues. This CDR3 is CASSDVLGYEQYF. CDR3 coding DNA: TGTGCCAGCAGCGACGTGCTAGGTTACGAGCAGTACTTC.